This T cell receptor (beta chain) emerged from a study of T cells in Graves' hyperthyroidism and ophthalmopathy (dated by TCRdb to between 2018 and 2021). For the wider study: Peripheral blood samples were taken at initial diagnosis, before any treatment was given. A discovery cohort of fewer than 110 patients, about 40 with Graves' ophthalmopathy and 55 to 60 with stable Graves' hyperthyroidism, was used to find distinguishing TCR V-J signatures. Prospective prediction of ophthalmopathy was tested in an independent validation cohort consisting of fewer than 20 hyperthyroidism patients and some 16 patients who later progressed to ophthalmopathy. For training and testing, the 100 or so patients in the discovery cohort were randomly divided in a 7:3 ratio. In addition, the study compared T-cell repertoires in thyroid tissue and in blood from about 6 Graves' hyperthyroidism patients. After blood sampling, hyperthyroidism patients were treated with methimazole at a starting dose of 30 mg daily, and ophthalmopathy patients were treated with high-dose intravenous methylprednisolone. According to the paper, TCR Vbeta CDR3 sequencing was carried out on more than 120 peripheral blood samples, which came from fewer than 50 ophthalmopathy, approximately 72 hyperthyroidism and about 17 progressor patients. Results and caveats for the whole study, not just this receptor: Most expanded thyroid clonotypes (frequency above 0.001) were also detected in blood, suggesting blood repertoires may reflect thyroid immune responses. In validation, progression to ophthalmopathy was predicted by the model with approximately 67% sensitivity and under 85% specificity, a median of approximately 6.5 months before onset. No statistical method was used to set the sample size in advance, and investigators knew the group allocation. In cross-validation, a model built on a 13 V-J signature told ophthalmopathy apart from stable hyperthyroidism with approximately 90% sensitivity and approximately 81% specificity, and in testing the same model reached 80%/75%.

TCR beta CDR3 regions were amplified from RNA transcripts. For the first round of RT-PCR on the TCR CDR3, the HTBI primer set was used together with the Qiagen OneStep RT-PCR kit. Libraries were constructed in a second round of multiplex PCR, after which size selection and purification were carried out. Libraries were sequenced paired-end with 100 bp reads on an Illumina HiSeq2000. Per the authors' processing: SOAPnuke was used to process the raw data, with reads discarded if the reads contained adapters or uncalled bases, had a mean Phred below 15, or lacked an exact constant-primer or identifier match. COPE v1.2.5 was used to merge the high-quality paired reads, and each unique nucleotide sequence was defined as a clonotype. Clonotypes were aligned to IMGT TRBV, TRBD and TRBJ reference segments using MiTCR v1.1. Analysis was restricted to V-J combinations with a frequency above 0.0001, which covered 98% to 99.2% of repertoires. The TCS score was defined as the ratio of F50 (clonal expansion) to E x V (chaos), calculated using BLOSUM62-based TCRdist between CDR3 peptides within each V-J. Welch's t-statistics and random forest reduced just over 500 V-J features to 10 to 15, which were used in a naive Bayes classifier (R e1071). TCRdb itself trimmed the public reads at Q25 with fastp, ran MiXCR and retained productive beta chains. Each CDR3 protein gets just one entry, which takes the most common genes and DNA from the rows behind it. TCRdb, not the authors, supplied the V and J calls. This sample lists under 350,000 distinct CDR3 sequences; over 15% were detected once. The ten largest account for roughly 49% of the sample.

A word on this clonotype: Its antigen is still unknown. The junction differs from germline at one of its ends, possibly a read error.

Stable Graves' hyperthyroidism was defined as no progression to ophthalmopathy during 18 months of follow-up. Hyperthyroidism patients were aged 18 to 65 years and newly diagnosed, with disease duration of less than 2 months. Exclusion was applied to patients with uncontrolled infections, other autoimmune diseases, pregnancy or lactation. Diagnoses were based on clinical symptoms, serum thyroxine and TRAb, thyroid ultrasound and orbital computed tomography. Ficoll-Paque density gradient centrifugation was used to isolate PBMCs from approximately 11 ml of fresh peripheral blood. Total RNA was extracted using Trizol reagent, and RNA quality was assessed on an Agilent 2100 Bioanalyzer. Sequencing used blood. The sequence came from a woman aged 50 to 60 with Graves' hyperthyroidism.

The DNA sequence is given as TGCAGTGCCAGAGACCCGGACACTGGAAACACCATATATTTT. The resulting protein is CSARDPDTGNTIYF. This receptor chain uses TRBV20-1 and TRBJ1-3; TRBD1 is perhaps the D gene, given 5 matching bases. Via the germline V gene (reference sequence), CDR1 is DFQATT and CDR2 SNEGSKA. The CDR3, from cysteine to phenylalanine, totals 14 residues. Only the CDR3 DNA stays, 42 bases, in frame from base 1.